The rows below give T cell receptor beta chains drawn from one sample of a study of blood T cells in healthy people across ages. Using its own MiXCR run on the 5' RACE reads, TCRdb lists one record per CDR3 protein. The table shows hundreds of thousands of distinct CDR3 sequences, with 29% occurring only once. Material: blood. Every receptor here comes from a woman over 75 in good health. Each CDR3 is given with its conserved first and last residue. A D gene is named only where the DNA matches it firmly. Size is omitted from some rows. Given values are once, few, many or a class for expanded clones.

clone_size,j_call,d_call,v_call,cdr3_nt,cdr3_aa
many,TRBJ2-3,.,TRBV12-3/TRBV12-4,TGTGCCAGCAGTCATCGGGTGAGAGCAGATACGCAGTATTTT,CASSHRVRADTQYF
few,TRBJ2-6,TRBD1,TRBV7-9,TGTGCCAGCAGCCCAATAGGACAGGCCTCTGAGGCCAACGTCCTGACTTTC,CASSPIGQASEANVLTF
many,TRBJ2-3,.,TRBV20-1,TGCAGTGCTAGGAACGCAAGGGCCACAGATACGCAGTATTTT,CSARNARATDTQYF
.,TRBJ2-1,.,TRBV20-1,TGCAGTGCTAGAGACGCGGCTCCCAGCTCCTACAATGAGCAGTTCTTC,CSARDAAPSSYNEQFF
.,TRBJ2-1,.,TRBV30,TGTGCCTGGAGTAAGGGGCGGAATGAGCAGTTCTTC,CAWSKGRNEQFF
.,TRBJ1-5,.,TRBV28,TGTGCCAGCACCGGCGGGGCAGAGGGGCGCTTAAATCAGCCCCAGCATTTT,CASTGGAEGRLNQPQHF
few,TRBJ1-1,.,TRBV6-5,TGTGCCAGCAAGCTTTGGCAGAACACTGAAGCTTTCTTT,CASKLWQNTEAFF
few,TRBJ1-1,TRBD1,TRBV7-2,TGTGCCAGCAGCGCCAGGACAGGGCTTATGAACACTGAAGCTTTCTTT,CASSARTGLMNTEAFF
many,TRBJ1-1,.,TRBV6-5,TGTGCCAGCAGTTACACGGACAGAGGCCCTGAAGCTTTCTTT,CASSYTDRGPEAFF
.,TRBJ2-7,.,TRBV20-1,TGCAGTGCTAGAGACCGGGCCTTTACCTACGAGCAGTACTTC,CSARDRAFTYEQYF
.,TRBJ1-1,.,TRBV4-3,TGCGCCAGCAGCCAACAGTATAGAATGAACACTGAAGCTTTCTTT,CASSQQYRMNTEAFF
many,TRBJ1-2,.,TRBV28,TGTGCCAGCACCTTGGGTCGAGAAGACCCTTATGGCTACACCTTC,CASTLGREDPYGYTF
few,TRBJ1-2,TRBD1,TRBV6-6,TGTGCCAGCAGCTCCCAGGGGACAGGGGGCTATGGCTACACCTTC,CASSSQGTGGYGYTF
many,TRBJ1-2,TRBD1,TRBV28,TGTGCCAGCAGTCACCAGGGACAGTCCTATGGCTACACCTTC,CASSHQGQSYGYTF
.,TRBJ1-2,TRBD1,TRBV7-2,TGTGCCAGCAGCTTAGGGGGACAGCGGGGGAGGGATGACTACACCTTC,CASSLGGQRGRDDYTF